This T cell receptor (beta chain) was observed in a study of blood T cell repertoires in COVID-19. Across the study: Acute and convalescent COVID-19 specimens originated in the United States, Italy and Spain. Sources were T cells, B-cell-depleted T cells, or PBMCs; the material itself was cDNA or gDNA.

Germline values: CDR1 MNHEY, CDR2 SMNVEV (reference sequence). This CDR3 is 13 amino acids long. V dropped 7 bases and J dropped 7 bases, with 16 bases sitting between them. In the authors' workflow: The authors estimated nucleated cell counts from reference gene primer amplification. TCRdb's table, derived via immunoSEQ multiplex PCR, lists solely in-frame clones and lacks some. The DNA gave D and trimming, while V, J and clone size come from that table. The table shows about 140,000 clones, with about 87% occurring only once. The receptor was isolated from a human donor in a cohort sampled during active COVID-19. Input material: peripheral blood. The chain employs TRBV27 and TRBJ1-1; tentatively, D is TRBD1 (5 bases). CDR3 nucleotide sequence: TGTGCCAGCACCTCCATCCAGGGAGGTGAAGCTTTCTTT. This codes for CASTSIQGGEAFF.